This T cell receptor (beta chain) is drawn from a study of blood T cells in healthy people across ages. The second PCR ran about 6 to 11 cycles with a sample-barcoded 5' primer and J-beta primers. TCRdb re-analysed the 5' RACE reads in MiXCR, keeping a single row per CDR3 protein. The sample has about 1.5 million distinct CDR3 sequences; about 42% are singletons. This clonotype showed up just a few times. The receptor was derived from a woman under 30 in good health. The specimen was blood.

CDR3 bases: TGTGCCAGCAGCGCGGACATGAGCTCCTACAATGAGCAGTTCTTC. This translates into CASSADMSSYNEQFF. V usage is TRBV21-1 and J usage is TRBJ2-1; the table gives TRBD1 as D, unverified against the DNA. TRBV21-1 constitutes a pseudogene. This CDR3 has 15 residues.